Listed below are T cell receptor beta chains from one sample, sequenced in a study of pediatric ulcerative colitis. TCRdb's table, derived via immunoSEQ multiplex PCR, lists solely in-frame clones and lacks some. Among tens of thousands of clones, roughly 70% were seen once, and the ten largest hold around 7.8%. The sequenced sample consisted of gut tissue. These receptors were obtained from a boy between 10 and 17 years old with severe ulcerative colitis. The CDR3 runs from the conserved cysteine through the conserved F or W. A D gene is named only where the DNA matches it firmly. Size is stated for part of the rows, as once, few or many counts, or as a class when the clone is expanded.

DNA	CDR3	J	V	D	size
TGTGCCAGCTCACCGAGCGACACACGGGGCTACACCTTC	CASSPSDTRGYTF	TRBJ1-2	TRBV18	-	-
TGTGCCAGCAGAGGGGGGGCAGTAGATACGCAGTATTTT	CASRGGAVDTQYF	TRBJ2-3	TRBV6-5	-	-
TGTGCCAGCAGCTTGCTGGGAGGAGAGGGACAGCCCCAGCATTTT	CASSLLGGEGQPQHF	TRBJ1-5	TRBV5-5	-	-
TGTGCCAGCAGTTTAGGTTGGGGGAACCAGCCCCAGCATTTT	CASSLGWGNQPQHF	TRBJ1-5	TRBV28	-	few
TGTGCTAGCAGCTTAGGTGGTGGGGGCACAGATACGCAGTATTTT	CASSLGGGGTDTQYF	TRBJ2-3	TRBV7-7	-	-
TGTGCCAGTAGCGCAGTTAGCAATCAGCCCCAGCATTTT	CASSAVSNQPQHF	TRBJ1-5	TRBV19	-	few
TGTGCCAGCAGCCAAGATAGAGGGACTAGCGGGGGGGCCGGAGATACGCAGTATTTT	CASSQDRGTSGGAGDTQYF	TRBJ2-3	TRBV4-2	TRBD2	once
TGTGCCAGCAGCGTAGGGACAGGGGGACCCTACGAGCAGTACTTC	CASSVGTGGPYEQYF	TRBJ2-7	TRBV9	TRBD1	once
TGTGCCAGCAGCTTACGACGGGGGGTCCTCACAGATACGCAGTATTTT	CASSLRRGVLTDTQYF	TRBJ2-3	TRBV5-4	TRBD2	-
TGTGCCAGCAGTGCTGATAGTAGGTACAATGAGCAGTTCTTC	CASSADSRYNEQFF	TRBJ2-1	TRBV6-1	-	-
TGTGCCAGCAGTGAACCTACACCGCTCGAGCAGTACTTC	CASSEPTPLEQYF	TRBJ2-7	TRBV6-1	-	-
TGTGCCACCAGCAGAGATAGGCAGGGACAAGAGACCCAGTACTTC	CATSRDRQGQETQYF	TRBJ2-5	TRBV15	-	-
TGTGCCAGTAGTATTTTGACTCCCGGAAATGAAAAACTGTTTTTT	CASSILTPGNEKLFF	TRBJ1-4	TRBV19	-	once
TGTGCCAGTAGTTCTAATGGGGGGCTTCACACTGAAGCTTTCTTT	CASSSNGGLHTEAFF	TRBJ1-1	TRBV19	-	-
TGTGCCAGCAGTGAAAGGGCGAGTCCTGGCTACACCTTC	CASSERASPGYTF	TRBJ1-2	TRBV6-1	-	-
TGCGCCAGCAGCTTGGGCAAACCCGCAACTAATGAAAAACTGTTTTTT	CASSLGKPATNEKLFF	TRBJ1-4	TRBV5-1	-	-
TGCGCCAGCAGCGGAGGGGCTAGCGGGACATCCGGAACGGAGACCCAGTACTTC	CASSGGASGTSGTETQYF	TRBJ2-5	TRBV5-1	TRBD2	-
TGCGCCAGCAGCCTGGGGACTGGCTCCTACGAGCAGTACTTC	CASSLGTGSYEQYF	TRBJ2-7	TRBV4-1	-	-
TGTGCCAGCAGCTTAAGTCACGGAGAGACCCAGTACTTC	CASSLSHGETQYF	TRBJ2-5	TRBV7-3	-	-
TGCGCCAGCAGCTTGCTTCGTTCAGATACGCAGTATTTT	CASSLLRSDTQYF	TRBJ2-3	TRBV5-1	-	-
TGTGCCAGCAGTCACAGGGGGCTAACAGATACGCAGTATTTT	CASSHRGLTDTQYF	TRBJ2-3	TRBV6-1	TRBD1	-
TGTGCCAGTAGTGCGATGACAGGGGAAAACACCATATATTTT	CASSAMTGENTIYF	TRBJ1-3	TRBV19	TRBD1	few
TGTGCCAGCAGTGAATATCGGACCTACACCGGGGAGCTGTTTTTT	CASSEYRTYTGELFF	TRBJ2-2	TRBV6-4	-	-
TGTGCCAGTAGTATGTCGGGACACGGATCACCCCTCCACTTT	CASSMSGHGSPLHF	TRBJ1-6	TRBV19	-	-
TGTGCCAGTAGTACGGAGACAGGGGCCTACGAGCAGTACTTC	CASSTETGAYEQYF	TRBJ2-7	TRBV19	TRBD1	-
TGTGCCAGCAGCTTGTGGGGGGGCTCAGATACGCAGTATTTT	CASSLWGGSDTQYF	TRBJ2-3	TRBV5-4	-	-
TGTGCCACTAGTCCGCGGCCTTACAATGAGCAGTTCTTC	CATSPRPYNEQFF	TRBJ2-1	TRBV7-6	-	-
TGTGCCAGCAGCCAAGACAGGGGAAACACCATATATTTT	CASSQDRGNTIYF	TRBJ1-3	TRBV14	-	-
TGTGCCAGCAGCCCAGGAACAGGGGCAAAGAGGTTCTACGAGCAGTACTTC	CASSPGTGAKRFYEQYF	TRBJ2-7	TRBV5-6	TRBD1	-
TGTGCCAGCAGTGCCACACTAGCGGGGGGCACAGATACGCAGTATTTT	CASSATLAGGTDTQYF	TRBJ2-3	TRBV6-4	TRBD2	-
TGTGCCAGCAGCCTCACCGGGACAACGAATGAAAAACTGTTTTTT	CASSLTGTTNEKLFF	TRBJ1-4	TRBV14	-	-
TGTGCCAGCACTGGCGGTTGGGCTGAAAAACTGTTTTTT	CASTGGWAEKLFF	TRBJ1-4	TRBV6-1	-	few
TGTGCCAGCAGTAGGGCCGTTGCAGGGTACGTGGAGCAGTACTTC	CASSRAVAGYVEQYF	TRBJ2-7	TRBV28	-	-
TGTGCCAGCAGTTCTCGGACAGGGAACTATGGCTACACCTTC	CASSSRTGNYGYTF	TRBJ1-2	TRBV6-5	TRBD1	few